What follows is one T cell receptor beta chain and its context. Here immunoSEQ multiplex PCR was the method, and the copy in TCRdb shows in-frame clones only, minus some. The table records about 97,000 clones, 65% to 75% of them present only once. CDR3 length equals 12 residues. The V and J ends lost 3 bases and 12 bases respectively, with 15 bases between them. The germline gives CDR1 SGHAT, CDR2 FQNNGV. These data belong to a study of radiotherapy plus CTLA-4 blockade in lung cancer. This receptor was identified in a human donor with non-small cell lung cancer who had a partial response to radiotherapy plus ipilimumab. Some clones in this sample may be carry-over from other donors' samples. The chain joins TRBV11-2 to TRBJ2-7, with D unresolved. The specimen was peripheral blood, collected from a patient treated with radiotherapy plus ipilimumab. CDR3 loop: CASSFSGDSRYF. As DNA, the CDR3 is TGTGCCAGCAGCTTTTCTGGAGATTCGCGGTACTTC.